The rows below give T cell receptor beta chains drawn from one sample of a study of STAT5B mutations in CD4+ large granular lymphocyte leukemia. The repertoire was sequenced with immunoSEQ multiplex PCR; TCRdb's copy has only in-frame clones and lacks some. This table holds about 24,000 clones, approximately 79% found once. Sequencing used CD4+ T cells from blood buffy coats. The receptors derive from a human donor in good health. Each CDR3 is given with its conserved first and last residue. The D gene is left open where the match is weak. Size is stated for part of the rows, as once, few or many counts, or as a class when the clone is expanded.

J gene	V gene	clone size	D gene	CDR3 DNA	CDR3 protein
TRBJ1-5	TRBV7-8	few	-	TGTGCCAGCAGCTTAGCTACAGGGATCCATCAGCCCCAGCATTTT	CASSLATGIHQPQHF
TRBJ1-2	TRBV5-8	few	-	TGTGCCAGCAGAAAAGGGTACTATGGCTACACCTTC	CASRKGYYGYTF
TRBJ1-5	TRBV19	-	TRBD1	TGTGCCAGTAGCTACAGGGGTCAGCCCCAGCATTTT	CASSYRGQPQHF
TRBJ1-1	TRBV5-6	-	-	TGTGCCAGCAGCTTGGGACAGACGAACACTGAAGCTTTCTTT	CASSLGQTNTEAFF
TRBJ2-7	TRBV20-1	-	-	TGCAGTGCAGAGGACTGGGGAGAGCAGTACTTC	CSAEDWGEQYF
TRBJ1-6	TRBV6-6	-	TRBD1	TGTGCCAGTGGGACAGCGGAAAATTCACCCCTCCACTTT	CASGTAENSPLHF
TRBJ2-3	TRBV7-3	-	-	TGTGCCAGCAGCTTAATTCCCCGGGGCGGTGGAGATACGCAGTATTTT	CASSLIPRGGGDTQYF
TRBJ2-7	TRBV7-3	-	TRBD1	TGTGCCAGCAGCTTAGCCGGGACAGGTGGCGAGCAGTACTTC	CASSLAGTGGEQYF
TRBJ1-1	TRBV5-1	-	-	TGCGCCAGCAGCTCTGACAGTTACCTAAACACTGAAGCTTTCTTT	CASSSDSYLNTEAFF
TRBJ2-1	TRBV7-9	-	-	TGTGCCAGCAGCTCGGTACGGGAATTCATCGATGAGCAGTTCTTC	CASSSVREFIDEQFF
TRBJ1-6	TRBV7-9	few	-	TGTGCCAGCAGCTCCTCAAGACAGGTTCCCCACTTT	CASSSSRQVPHF
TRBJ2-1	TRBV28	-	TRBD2	TGTGCCAGCACCACTAGCGGGCCCGTCAATGAGCAGTTCTTC	CASTTSGPVNEQFF
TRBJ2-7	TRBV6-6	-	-	TGTGCCAGCATACAAAATACTAGACTCGAGCAGTACTTC	CASIQNTRLEQYF
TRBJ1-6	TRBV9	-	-	TGTGCCAGCAGGGCTACCGGGACCGACGATTCACCCCTCCACTTT	CASRATGTDDSPLHF
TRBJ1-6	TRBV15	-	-	TGTGCCACCAGCGTGAGTGTTAATTCACCCCTCCACTTT	CATSVSVNSPLHF
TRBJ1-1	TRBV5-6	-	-	TGTGCCAGCACTAGCATGGACGGACCCCAAGGGGGGAACACTGAAGCTTTCTTT	CASTSMDGPQGGNTEAFF
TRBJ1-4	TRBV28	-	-	TGTGCCAGCAGTTTAGCCGGGAGCCGGCCAGAAAAACTGTTTTTT	CASSLAGSRPEKLFF
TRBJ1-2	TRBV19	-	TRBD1	TGTGCCAGTAGCTTGACAGGGGTAAGGTATGGCTACACCTTC	CASSLTGVRYGYTF
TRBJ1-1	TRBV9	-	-	TGTGCCAGCAGCAAGTCGGGGGGGACTGAAGCTTTCTTT	CASSKSGGTEAFF
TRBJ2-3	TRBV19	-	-	TGTGCCAGTAGTATCTCCGTTTTTGTTCTAGATACGCAGTATTTT	CASSISVFVLDTQYF
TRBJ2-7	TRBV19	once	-	TGTGCCAGTAGTATAGGTAGGGCCTACGAGCAGTACTTC	CASSIGRAYEQYF
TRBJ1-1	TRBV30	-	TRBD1	TGTGCCTGGAGTCAGGGACAGGGAGTGAGGGCTTTCTTT	CAWSQGQGVRAFF
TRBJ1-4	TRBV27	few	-	TGTGCCAGTCGGCAGGGGAATGAAAAACTGTTTTTT	CASRQGNEKLFF
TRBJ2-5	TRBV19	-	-	TGTGCCAGTAGTACCCGGGGGGCAGGCGAGACCCAGTACTTC	CASSTRGAGETQYF
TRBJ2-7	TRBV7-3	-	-	TGTGCCAGCAGCCGTGATCGGACTTCGGAGCAGTACTTC	CASSRDRTSEQYF
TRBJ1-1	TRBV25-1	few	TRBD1	TGTGCCAGCAGTGGGGGACAGGGGGGTTTTGCAGCTTTCTTT	CASSGGQGGFAAFF
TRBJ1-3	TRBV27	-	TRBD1	TGTGCCAGCAAGCCAGGACAGGGCGGTTATTTGGGGGGAAACACCATATATTTT	CASKPGQGGYLGGNTIYF
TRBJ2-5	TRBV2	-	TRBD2	TGTGCCAGCCAGAAGCGGGGGGGTAACCAAGAGACCCAGTACTTC	CASQKRGGNQETQYF
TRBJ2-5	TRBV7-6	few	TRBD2	TGTGCCAGCAGCTTGCGGATTAGCGGGGGTGAGACCCAGTACTTC	CASSLRISGGETQYF
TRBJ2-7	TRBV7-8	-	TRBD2	TGTGCCAGCAGCTCCGGACTAGCGGGTGCGTACGAGCAGTACTTC	CASSSGLAGAYEQYF
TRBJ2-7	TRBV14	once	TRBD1	TGTGCCAGCAGCCAAGGGTTGGGACAGGGTTCCGAGCAGTACTTC	CASSQGLGQGSEQYF
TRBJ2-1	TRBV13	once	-	TGTGCCAGCAGCCCCGGAGAGTTTTACTCCTACAATGAGCAGTTCTTC	CASSPGEFYSYNEQFF
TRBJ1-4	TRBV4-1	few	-	TGCGCCAGCAGCCCCCAGGGTAATGAAAAACTGTTTTTT	CASSPQGNEKLFF
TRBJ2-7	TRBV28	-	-	TGTGCCAGCAGGCATACCCGATTAGACGCCCCGCCTGGCGAGCAGTACTTC	CASRHTRLDAPPGEQYF
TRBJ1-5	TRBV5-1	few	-	TGCGCCAGCAGCTTGTTGGGGGACAATCAGCCCCAGCATTTT	CASSLLGDNQPQHF
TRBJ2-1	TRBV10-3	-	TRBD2	TGTGCCATCAGTGTCCAGCGGGGGGGCAATGAGCAGTTCTTC	CAISVQRGGNEQFF
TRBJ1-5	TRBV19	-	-	TGTGCCAGTACCCCCGGGAGGCGCAATCAGCCCCAGCATTTT	CASTPGRRNQPQHF
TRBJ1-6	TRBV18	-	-	TGTGCCAGCTCACTGTGGGAGGATAATTCACCCCTCCACTTT	CASSLWEDNSPLHF
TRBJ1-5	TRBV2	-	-	TGTGCCAGCAGTGAGGCAATAACACGAATCAGTCAGCCCCAGCATTTT	CASSEAITRISQPQHF
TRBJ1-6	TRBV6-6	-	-	TGTGCCACGGGTCGGTCGGATAATTCACCCCTCCACTTT	CATGRSDNSPLHF
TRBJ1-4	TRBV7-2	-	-	TGTGCCAGCAGCCGCGGCCAGTCTAATGAAAAACTGTTTTTT	CASSRGQSNEKLFF
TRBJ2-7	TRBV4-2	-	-	TGTGCCAGCAGCCAAGATATTAAGGGGACCTACGAGCAGTACTTC	CASSQDIKGTYEQYF
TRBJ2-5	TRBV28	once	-	TGTGCCAGCAGTTTTATCCCACAAGAGACCCAGTACTTC	CASSFIPQETQYF
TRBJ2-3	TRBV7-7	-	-	TGTGCTAGCAGCAGGGGGGGAAGCACAGATACGCAGTATTTT	CASSRGGSTDTQYF
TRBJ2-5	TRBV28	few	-	TGTGCCAGCAAGGAAGAGACCCAGTACTTC	CASKEETQYF
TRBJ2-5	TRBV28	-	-	TGTGCCAGCAGTGCGGGGCGAGTGTACCAAGAGACCCAGTACTTC	CASSAGRVYQETQYF
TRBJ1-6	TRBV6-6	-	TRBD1	TGTGCCAGCACCGATCGGGACAGAAATTCACCCCTCCACTTT	CASTDRDRNSPLHF
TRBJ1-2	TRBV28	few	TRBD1	TGTGCCAGCAGTCCCCAAGGGGGGACAGCCTATGGCTACACCTTC	CASSPQGGTAYGYTF
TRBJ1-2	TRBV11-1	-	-	TGTGCCAGCAGCCAAACGGGGACTCCGTCGGACTATGGCTACACCTTC	CASSQTGTPSDYGYTF
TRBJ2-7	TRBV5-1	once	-	TGCGCCAGCAGCCCGACTGGGGAGGCCTACGAGCAGTACTTC	CASSPTGEAYEQYF
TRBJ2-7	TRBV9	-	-	TGTGCCAGCAGCGTGGGGGGAGACAGGAACGAGCAGTACTTC	CASSVGGDRNEQYF
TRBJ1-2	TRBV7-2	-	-	TGTGCCAGCAGTTCCTCTGGGGCAGGGGCCTTAATCGGCTACACCTTC	CASSSSGAGALIGYTF
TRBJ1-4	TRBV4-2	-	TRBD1	TGTGCCAGCAGCCAAGAGCCTACGACAGGGCTTTTCTCTAATGAAAAACTGTTTTTT	CASSQEPTTGLFSNEKLFF
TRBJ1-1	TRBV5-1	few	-	TGCGCCAGCAGCAAGACAGGGAACACTGAAGCTTTCTTT	CASSKTGNTEAFF
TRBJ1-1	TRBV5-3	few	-	TGTGCCAGAAGCTTGGCCCAGGGAACCCCTGAAGCTTTCTTT	CARSLAQGTPEAFF
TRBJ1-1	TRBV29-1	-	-	TGCAGCGTAGGACAGACGAACACTGAAGCTTTCTTT	CSVGQTNTEAFF